This T cell receptor (beta chain) was sequenced in a study of blood T cell repertoires in COVID-19. Background on the study: The cDNA or gDNA used as material had been derived from T cells, B-cell-depleted T cells, or PBMCs.

Per the study methods: Estimation of nucleated cell counts relied on the amplification of reference gene primers. Sequenced by immunoSEQ multiplex PCR; TCRdb stores in-frame clones only, minus some. That table is the source of V, J and clone size, and D and trimming were worked out from the DNA. The sample consists of a few hundred thousand clones, about 88% of them appearing once. The TCR originated in a man in his sixties with acute or convalescent COVID-19. The sample consisted of peripheral blood.

The CDR3 protein is CASSAALQGAGDTQYF. The CDR3 nucleotides are TGTGCCAGCTCAGCCGCCCTACAGGGGGCCGGTGATACGCAGTATTTT. This chain uses TRBV18 with TRBJ2-3; 9 positions agree with TRBD1. With V trimmed by 5 bases and J by 6 bases, 12 bases remained unmatched. Germline-derived CDR1 and CDR2 are KGHSH and LQKENI. The CDR3 covers 16 residues.